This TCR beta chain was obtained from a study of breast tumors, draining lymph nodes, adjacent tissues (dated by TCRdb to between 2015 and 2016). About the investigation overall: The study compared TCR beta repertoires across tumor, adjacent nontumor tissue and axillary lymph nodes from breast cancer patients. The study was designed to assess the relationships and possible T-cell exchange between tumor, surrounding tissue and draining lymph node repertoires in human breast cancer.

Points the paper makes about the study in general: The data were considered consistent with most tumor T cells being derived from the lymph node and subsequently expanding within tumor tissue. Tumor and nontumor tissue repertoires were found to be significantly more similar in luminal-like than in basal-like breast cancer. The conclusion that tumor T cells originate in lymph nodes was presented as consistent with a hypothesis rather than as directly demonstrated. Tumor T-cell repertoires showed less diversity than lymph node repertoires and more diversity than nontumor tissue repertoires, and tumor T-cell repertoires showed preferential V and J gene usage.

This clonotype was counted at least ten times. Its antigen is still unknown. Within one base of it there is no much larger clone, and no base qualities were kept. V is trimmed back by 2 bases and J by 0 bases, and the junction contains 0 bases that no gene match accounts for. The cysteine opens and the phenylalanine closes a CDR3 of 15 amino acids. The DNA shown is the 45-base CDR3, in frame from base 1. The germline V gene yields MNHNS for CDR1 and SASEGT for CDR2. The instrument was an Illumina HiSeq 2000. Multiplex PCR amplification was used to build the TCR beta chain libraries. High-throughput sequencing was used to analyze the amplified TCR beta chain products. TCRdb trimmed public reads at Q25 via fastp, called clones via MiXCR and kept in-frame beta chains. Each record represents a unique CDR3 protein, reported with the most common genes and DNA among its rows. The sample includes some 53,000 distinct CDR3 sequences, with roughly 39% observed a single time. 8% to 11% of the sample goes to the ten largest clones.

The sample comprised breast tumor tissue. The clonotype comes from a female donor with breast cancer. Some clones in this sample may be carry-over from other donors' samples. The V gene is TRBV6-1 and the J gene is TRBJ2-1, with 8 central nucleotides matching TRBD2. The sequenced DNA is TGTGCCAGCAGTGAACTAGCGGGCTCCTACAATGAGCAGTTCTTC. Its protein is CASSELAGSYNEQFF.